This TCR beta chain was obtained from a study of blood T cell repertoires in COVID-19. Whole-study context: Acute-phase and convalescent COVID-19 samples originated in the United States, Italy and Spain. Nucleic acid was either cDNA or gDNA, and it came from T cells, B-cell-depleted T cells, or PBMCs.

The CDR3 length is 14 residues. V dropped 6 bases and J dropped 5 bases, with 16 bases sitting between them. Germline assignment: CDR1 LNHDA and CDR2 SQIVND (reference sequence). This clone was counted once. Assay: immunoSEQ multiplex PCR; the TCRdb copy retains only in-frame clones and omits some. Of about 130,000 clones listed, about 80% are singletons. The clonotype was recovered from a man between 35 and 55 years old with active or convalescent COVID-19. The chain is built from TRBV19 and TRBJ2-5; maybe TRBD2 (6 bases). The specimen sequenced was peripheral blood. The CDR3 reads CASRAPAGRETQYF. The CDR3 DNA is TGTGCCAGTAGGGCCCCGGCGGGGAGGGAGACCCAGTACTTC.